This T cell receptor beta chain derives from a study of memory CD4+ T cells and cytomegalovirus serostatus (dated by TCRdb to about 2019). About the full investigation: The 33 healthy Belgian adults in the cohort included 9 who were CMV seropositive and 24 who were CMV seronegative. To replicate a published TCR-based CMV serostatus classifier, the study sequenced CD4+ memory TCRbeta repertoires from a Belgian cohort whose cytomegalovirus serostatus was known.

Results and caveats for the whole study, not just this receptor: Only CD4+CD45RO+ memory cells were sequenced, in contrast to the original study, which included naive and memory CD4+ and CD8+ populations. For CMV serostatus prediction, a median bootstrapped AUC of 0.95 was reached with the original framework, and a median bootstrapped AUC of roughly 0.89 was reached with a US-trained random forest. Results were interpreted as suggesting that the CMV-associated TCR signature is largely present in the CD4+ memory repertoire. Of around 150 previously reported CMV-associated TCRbeta sequences, approximately 64 appeared in the CD4+ memory repertoires, each in one to five individuals. On the Belgian cohort, the classifier based on the original framework reached a median bootstrapped AUC of approximately 0.94, with a 95% CI of 0.76-1.00.

A FACSAria II was used to sort memory CD4+ T cells, defined as single viable CD3+CD4+CD8-CD45RO+ cells. CMV serostatus was determined using a Roche Elecsys assay that detects serum IgG against CMV pp150, pp28, p38 and p52. After the samples were thawed, total CD4+ T cells were enriched through positive selection using CD4 magnetic microbeads. Samples originated from another study that specifically interrogated the CD4+ T cell memory repertoire. Following standard operating procedures, peripheral blood mononuclear cells were isolated and cryopreserved, while serum was kept at -80 degrees C. CD3-PerCP (BW264/56), CD4-APC (RPA-T4), CD45RO-PE (UCHT1) and CD8-Pacific Orange (3B5) antibodies were used for staining, and non-viable cells were excluded with Sytox blue. Genomic DNA was extracted from sorted cells with the Quick-DNA Microprep Kit. TCRbeta DNA was amplified with the immunoSEQ hsTCRbeta kit following the manufacturer's protocol. TCRbeta libraries were sequenced on an Illumina MiSeq instrument. The authors processed their data as follows. Once out-of-frame sequences had been removed, 2,200,000 or so distinct TCRbeta sequences were left, which works out to an average of roughly 70,000 per individual. Each individual was scored according to the count of fewer than 200 previously reported CMV-associated TCRbeta sequences and the total productive distinct TCRbeta count. A beta-binomial model was reimplemented in Python, and random forests from scikit-learn, run with default parameters, were trained on data from the US cohort. Classifier performance on the Belgian cohort was reported as the median AUC with percentile confidence intervals calculated over 10,000 bootstrap iterations. This is the immuneACCESS table as TCRdb keeps it, with only in-frame sequences that have V and J called. A part of the clones is gone; compared with another copy, unresolved V genes explain less than half, and the rest is unexplained. V and J calls and clone size are those listed in that table; D and trimming were worked out from the DNA. The sample profile shows some 35,000 clones; 65% to 80% of them were found once. The ten largest clones add up to approximately 5% of the sample.

With regard to this clone: It lacks a known antigen. Per-base qualities were not stored, and no clone one base away is much larger.

Sequencing used memory CD4+ T cells from blood. The TCR sequence derives from an adult in good health and CMV-seropositive.

The CDR3 in this case is CASSPGQGMAQPQHF. The DNA sequence follows: TGTGCCAGTAGCCCCGGACAGGGGATGGCTCAGCCCCAGCATTTT. The chain joins TRBV19 to TRBJ1-5; 9 bases in between match TRBD1. Its CDR3 holds 15 amino acids, cysteine through phenylalanine. Of the read, only the CDR3 DNA is kept; its 45 bases are in frame from base 1. Trimmed from V: 6 bases; trimmed from J: 6 bases; junction bases lacking a gene match: 9. CDR1 LNHDA and CDR2 SQIVND are derived from the germline V gene (reference sequence).